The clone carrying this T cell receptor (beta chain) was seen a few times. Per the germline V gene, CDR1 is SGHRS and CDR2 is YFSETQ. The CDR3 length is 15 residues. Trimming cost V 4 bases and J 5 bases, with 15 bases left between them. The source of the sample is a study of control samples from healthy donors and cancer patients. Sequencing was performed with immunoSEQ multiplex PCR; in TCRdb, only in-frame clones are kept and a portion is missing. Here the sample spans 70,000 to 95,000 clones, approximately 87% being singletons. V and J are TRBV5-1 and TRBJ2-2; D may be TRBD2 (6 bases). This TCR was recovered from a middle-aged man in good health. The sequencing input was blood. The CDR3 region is CASSDPSSGTGELFF. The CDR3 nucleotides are TGCGCCAGCAGCGATCCTTCAAGCGGGACCGGGGAGCTGTTTTTT.